This paragraph covers one T cell receptor (beta chain) sequence. This was the immunoSEQ v3 assay. Sequencing used immunoSEQ multiplex PCR; TCRdb keeps in-frame clones, though not all of them. The sample holds approximately 60,000 clones; less than 85% are singletons and the top ten take about 1.8%. CDR3 length equals 16 residues. The V segment lost 9 bases and the J segment 2 bases; nucleotides outside the gene matches: 11. The germline V gene encodes CDR1 LNHDA and CDR2 SQIVND (reference sequence). Time point described: pre-treatment sample, taken before nivolumab and TIL therapy. Stage 4 NSCLC adults joined between late 2017 and January 2020. This entry belongs to a study of TIL therapy for anti-PD-1-resistant metastatic lung cancer. On the study more broadly: Median patient age was around 50, ranging about 38-75 years. Most patients had lung adenocarcinoma.

The clonotype originates from a person between 25 and 80 years old with non-small cell lung cancer. The gene calls are TRBV19 and TRBJ2-4, with 9 bases aligning to TRBD1. The starting material was blood, obtained at baseline. CDR3 sequence (DNA): TGTGCCAGCGGGTCCGGGACAGGGTTATCCAAAAACATTCAGTACTTC. Its translation is CASGSGTGLSKNIQYF.